This T cell receptor beta chain was recorded in a study of blood T cell repertoires in COVID-19. This clone occurred a few times. Trimming cost V 5 bases and J 1 base; bases outside gene matches: 5. The CDR3 is 14 amino acids. Germline lookup yields CDR1 SGHNT and CDR2 YENEEA. Original data processing: Amplifying reference gene primers gave estimates of nucleated cell counts. The data were produced by immunoSEQ multiplex PCR, yet TCRdb's version contains in-frame clones alone and is incomplete. V and J calls plus clone size are reproduced from that table; the DNA served to infer D and trimming. The sample records around 230,000 clones, around 83% being singletons.

The chain combines TRBV11-3 with TRBJ2-7; TRBD1 matches 7 bases. The clonotype originates from a man between 40 and 49 years old who had recovered from COVID-19. Sequenced sample: peripheral blood. DNA of the CDR3: TGTGCCAGCAGCCCCGGGACAGCATCCTACGAGCAGTACTTC. This gives the protein CASSPGTASYEQYF.